This T cell receptor (beta chain) is from a study of T cell repertoires in cytomegalovirus infection. Worth noting for this clonotype: The antigen is unknown.

TCRdb called the reads again in MiXCR, with one record for every CDR3 protein. Here the sample spans 250,000 to 400,000 distinct CDR3 sequences, around a quarter being singletons. Germline-derived CDR1 and CDR2 are SGHNT and YYREEE (reference sequence). This CDR3 has 13 residues. The V end lost 4 bases, the J end lost 5 bases, and 11 bases lay between the germline ends. The chain combines TRBV5-4 with TRBJ2-3, with unresolved D. The source was cultured PBMCs, collected from culture after CMV antigen stimulation. The sequence was obtained from a human donor in good health (CMV status not recorded). Some clones in this sample may be carry-over from other donors' samples. The CDR3 region is CASSPADIDTQYF. The CDR3 DNA follows: TGTGCCAGCAGCCCGGCCGACATAGATACGCAGTATTTT.